The next 4 T cell receptor beta chains were all read from a single sample in a study of blood T cell repertoires in COVID-19. The repertoire was sequenced with immunoSEQ multiplex PCR; TCRdb's copy has only in-frame clones and lacks some. This table holds hundreds of thousands of clones, approximately 90% found once. Sequenced material: peripheral blood. The receptors here all came from a woman aged 40 to 49 who had recovered from COVID-19.

This sequence joins TRBV9 and TRBJ2-5; TRBD1 aligns across 8 bases. This CDR3 spans 14 amino acids. V lost 0 bases to trimming and J lost 7 bases; unmatched junction nucleotides: 5. CDR1 is SGDLS and CDR2 is YYNGEE in the germline V gene. The CDR3 spells CASSVAQQGGTQYF. CDR3 in DNA: TGTGCCAGCAGCGTAGCCCAACAGGGGGGGACCCAGTACTTC.

V gene TRBV30 combines with J gene TRBJ1-4, with 8 bases matching TRBD1. Trimming removed 0 bases from V and 10 bases from J; junction bases left unmatched: 10. The CDR3 loop spans 15 amino acids. The germline V gene has CDR1 GTSNPN and CDR2 SVGIG (reference sequence). Here the CDR3 reads CAWSVGTGPGGKLFF. As DNA, the CDR3 is TGTGCCTGGAGTGTAGGGACAGGTCCGGGGGGAAAACTGTTTTTT.

The V call is TRBV12-3 or TRBV12-4, the J call TRBJ2-7, with 12 bases that match TRBD2. The length of the CDR3 is 13 residues. J gave up 6 bases and V 8 bases, and 5 bases lay outside the gene matches. The CDR3 loop reads CASLAGGPGEQYF. DNA for the CDR3: TGTGCCAGCCTAGCGGGAGGGCCGGGCGAGCAGTACTTC.

The rearrangement links TRBV6-2 or TRBV6-3 to TRBJ2-7; D might be TRBD2 (5 bases). Deletions cut 2 bases from V and 4 bases from J, with 9 bases between. Per the germline V gene, CDR1 is MNHEY and CDR2 is SVGEGT. The CDR3 is 13 amino acids. The CDR3 spells CASSYASGYEQYF. The CDR3, as DNA: TGTGCCAGCAGTTACGCCAGCGGTTACGAGCAGTACTTC.